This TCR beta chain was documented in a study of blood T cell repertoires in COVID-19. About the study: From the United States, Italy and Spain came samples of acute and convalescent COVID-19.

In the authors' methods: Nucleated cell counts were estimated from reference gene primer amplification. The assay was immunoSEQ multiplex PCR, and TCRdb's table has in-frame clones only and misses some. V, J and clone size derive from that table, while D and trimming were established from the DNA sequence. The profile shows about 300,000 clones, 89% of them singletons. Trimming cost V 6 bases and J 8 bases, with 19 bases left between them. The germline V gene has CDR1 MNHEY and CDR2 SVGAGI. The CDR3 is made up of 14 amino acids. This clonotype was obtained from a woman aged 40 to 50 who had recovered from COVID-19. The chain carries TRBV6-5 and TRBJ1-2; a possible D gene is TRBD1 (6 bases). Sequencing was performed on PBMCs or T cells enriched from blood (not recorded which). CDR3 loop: CASSPAGGRRGYTF. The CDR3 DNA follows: TGTGCCAGCAGCCCAGCCGGGGGGCGGCGGGGCTACACCTTC.